One T cell receptor beta chain is described in this entry. In the original processing: Without quality scores, immunoSEQ junctional reads could not be filtered like full-length reads. TCRdb's copy holds only in-frame clones and misses some; the assay was immunoSEQ multiplex PCR. The DNA gave D and trimming, while V, J and clone size come from that table. The sample consists of approximately 710,000 clones, roughly 88% of them appearing once. The sample is drawn from a study of shared clonotypes between healthy human individuals. The CDR3 has 13 amino acids. CDR1 is SGHNT and CDR2 is YYREEE in the germline V gene (reference sequence). Trimming took off 0 bases at V and 6 bases at J, with 10 bases between the two ends.

The receptor was isolated from a man aged 18-30 years in good health. Some clones in this sample may be carry-over from other donors' samples. The sequencing input was memory CD8+ T cells from PBMCs. Subset here: CD45RO+ cells pooled with CCR7-negative TemRA cells. The chain carries TRBV5-4 and TRBJ2-7; D is unclear. The CDR3 spells CASSLGLGPEQYF. The CDR3 DNA sequence: TGTGCCAGCAGCTTGGGGCTTGGCCCCGAGCAGTACTTC.